A selection of T cell receptor beta chains follows, all from one sample in a study of beta chain features in type 1 diabetes. Sequencing was performed with immunoSEQ multiplex PCR; in TCRdb, only in-frame clones are kept and a portion is missing. Of some 640,000 clones listed, about an eighth are singletons. The source material was naive CD4+ T cells from blood. The receptors were gathered from a man younger than 35 with type 1 diabetes. CDR3s include the opening cysteine and the closing phenylalanine or tryptophan. Fields, in order: clone size, D gene, V gene, J gene, CDR3 protein, CDR3 DNA. A D gene is named only where the DNA matches it firmly. Clone size appears in some rows only: once, few, many, or a class for an expanded clone.

.	.	TRBV28	TRBJ2-7	CASSFSWTKGSHEQYF	TGTGCCAGCAGTTTCTCCTGGACTAAGGGCTCCCACGAGCAGTACTTC
few	.	TRBV30	TRBJ2-5	CAWSLLAAETQYF	TGTGCCTGGAGTCTACTCGCGGCAGAGACCCAGTACTTC
few	.	TRBV7-9	TRBJ1-2	CASSLGVGDGYTF	TGTGCCAGCAGCTTAGGAGTAGGGGATGGCTACACCTTC
.	.	TRBV6-1	TRBJ2-5	CASSGVAQETQYF	TGTGCCAGCAGTGGAGTAGCGCAAGAGACCCAGTACTTC
few	.	TRBV30	TRBJ2-7	CAWGPGTGSYEQYF	TGTGCCTGGGGACCCGGGACGGGGTCCTACGAGCAGTACTTC
few	TRBD1	TRBV10-2	TRBJ1-1	CASSQDRDTEAFF	TGCGCCAGCAGCCAAGACAGGGACACTGAAGCTTTCTTT
.	TRBD2	TRBV18	TRBJ2-1	CASSPGLADEQFF	TGTGCCAGCTCACCTGGACTAGCGGATGAGCAGTTCTTC
.	TRBD1	TRBV2	TRBJ2-7	CASRQGASYYEQYF	TGTGCCAGCAGACAGGGGGCCTCTTACTACGAGCAGTACTTC
.	.	TRBV9	TRBJ2-1	CASSPTTGTYNEQFF	TGTGCCAGCAGCCCCACCACAGGGACTTACAATGAGCAGTTCTTC
few	TRBD1	TRBV29-1	TRBJ1-4	CSVEDPGQGDEKLFF	TGCAGCGTTGAAGACCCAGGACAGGGGGATGAAAAACTGTTTTTT
few	TRBD1	TRBV5-1	TRBJ1-2	CASSLRTGENGYTF	TGCGCCAGCAGCCTACGGACAGGGGAAAATGGCTACACCTTC
few	TRBD2	TRBV6-6	TRBJ2-3	CASSNNPAGLRRTQYF	TGTGCCAGCAGCAACAACCCAGCGGGGCTAAGGCGTACGCAGTATTTT
.	.	TRBV29-1	TRBJ2-1	CSVKASVGNEQFF	TGCAGCGTCAAGGCTAGCGTGGGCAATGAGCAGTTCTTC
few	.	TRBV7-2	TRBJ2-1	CASSPPWGLNEQFF	TGTGCCAGCAGCCCCCCTTGGGGGTTAAATGAGCAGTTCTTC
few	.	TRBV7-2	TRBJ2-1	CATDPTSYNEQFF	TGTGCCACCGATCCTACCTCCTACAATGAGCAGTTCTTC
few	.	TRBV5-1	TRBJ2-3	CASSLASSTDTQYF	TGCGCCAGCAGCTTGGCTAGCAGTACAGATACGCAGTATTTT
.	.	TRBV5-6	TRBJ1-1	CASSLYAASPEAFF	TGTGCCAGCAGCTTGTATGCAGCCAGTCCTGAAGCTTTCTTT
few	.	TRBV30	TRBJ1-1	CAWSVQSVAFF	TGTGCCTGGAGTGTACAAAGCGTGGCTTTCTTT
.	.	TRBV19	TRBJ1-6	CASRTASVSPLHF	TGTGCCAGCAGGACCGCATCCGTTTCACCCCTCCACTTT
few	TRBD2	TRBV7-9	TRBJ2-5	CASSSPLGGIETQYF	TGTGCCAGCAGTTCCCCGCTGGGGGGGATAGAGACCCAGTACTTC
.	.	TRBV7-2	TRBJ2-7	CASRDTGIYEQYF	TGTGCCAGCAGAGATACTGGGATTTACGAGCAGTACTTC
few	.	TRBV11-2	TRBJ2-5	CASSPLGGQETQYF	TGTGCCAGCAGCCCCCTGGGGGGCCAAGAGACCCAGTACTTC
few	TRBD1	TRBV5-1	TRBJ2-2	CASSTGTANANTGELFF	TGCGCCAGCAGCACCGGGACAGCCAACGCGAACACCGGGGAGCTGTTTTTT
.	.	TRBV9	TRBJ2-6	CASSGPSGANVLTF	TGTGCCAGCAGCGGACCCTCTGGGGCCAACGTCCTGACTTTC
few	.	TRBV7-9	TRBJ2-1	CASSLGSTGINEQFF	TGTGCCAGCAGCTTAGGAAGCACAGGGATCAATGAGCAGTTCTTC
.	.	TRBV30	TRBJ1-4	CATEAGHLAKLFF	TGTGCGACGGAGGCGGGGCACCTAGCAAAACTGTTTTTT
.	TRBD1	TRBV7-9	TRBJ1-2	CASSNYYRGSSYGYTF	TGTGCCAGCAGTAACTACTACAGGGGGTCAAGCTATGGCTACACCTTC
.	TRBD2	TRBV7-2	TRBJ2-5	CATLPGLAGSGTQYF	TGTGCCACCCTCCCGGGACTAGCGGGGAGTGGGACCCAGTACTTC
few	TRBD1	TRBV29-1	TRBJ1-1	CSGWTGLNTEAFF	TGCAGCGGGTGGACAGGGTTGAACACTGAAGCTTTCTTT
.	TRBD1	TRBV7-2	TRBJ1-2	CASSPSTGGNYGYTF	TGTGCCAGCAGCCCCTCGACAGGGGGTAACTATGGCTACACCTTC
.	TRBD1	TRBV18	TRBJ2-1	CASSPPSGGSYNEQFF	TGTGCCAGCTCACCACCGTCAGGGGGCTCCTACAATGAGCAGTTCTTC
few	TRBD2	TRBV9	TRBJ2-1	CASSRELAGVVEQFF	TGTGCCAGCAGCCGTGAACTAGCGGGAGTGGTTGAGCAGTTCTTC
few	TRBD1	TRBV28	TRBJ1-1	CASTETGAFAFF	TGTGCCAGCACCGAAACAGGGGCTTTTGCTTTCTTT
few	TRBD1	TRBV18	TRBJ1-1	CASSPPGTGAMNTEAFF	TGTGCCAGCTCACCACCCGGGACAGGGGCGATGAACACTGAAGCTTTCTTT
.	TRBD1	TRBV4-2	TRBJ1-4	CASSPRGANEKLFF	TGTGCCAGCAGCCCCAGGGGGGCTAATGAAAAACTGTTTTTT
few	.	TRBV30	TRBJ2-1	CAWEGRVNGPQFF	TGTGCCTGGGAGGGACGGGTTAATGGCCCTCAGTTCTTC
few	.	TRBV20-1	TRBJ1-4	CSVEQKKLFF	TGCAGTGTTGAACAGAAGAAACTGTTTTTT
.	TRBD1	TRBV18	TRBJ1-5	CASSPLRTGSNQPQHF	TGTGCCAGCTCACCACTGCGGACAGGAAGCAATCAGCCCCAGCATTTT
.	.	TRBV7-2	TRBJ2-7	CASSFGKSYEQYF	TGTGCCAGCAGCTTCGGCAAATCCTACGAGCAGTACTTC
few	TRBD1	TRBV27	TRBJ1-5	CASSLRYRDRNQPQHF	TGTGCCAGCAGTTTACGCTACCGGGACAGGAACCAGCCCCAGCATTTT
few	TRBD2	TRBV2	TRBJ2-5	CASSKRLAGGRETQYF	TGTGCCAGCAGTAAGCGACTAGCGGGAGGGCGAGAGACCCAGTACTTC
.	.	TRBV30	TRBJ2-3	CAWSGMGGTDTQYF	TGTGCCTGGAGTGGGATGGGCGGCACAGATACGCAGTATTTT
.	.	TRBV5-1	TRBJ1-1	CASSLEGGLNTEAFF	TGCGCCAGCAGCTTGGAAGGAGGGCTGAACACTGAAGCTTTCTTT
.	.	TRBV10-3	TRBJ2-5	CAISPSGGAETQYF	TGTGCCATCAGTCCCTCTGGCGGTGCAGAGACCCAGTACTTC
few	.	TRBV7-2	TRBJ1-5	CASSLSRGQPQHF	TGTGCCAGCAGCTTAAGCCGGGGCCAGCCCCAGCATTTT
.	.	TRBV5-6	TRBJ1-3	CASSLQGTGNTIYF	TGTGCCAGCAGCTTGCAGGGTACTGGAAACACCATATATTTT
few	.	TRBV29-1	TRBJ2-5	CSVEDLERQETQYF	TGCAGCGTTGAAGATCTTGAGCGGCAAGAGACCCAGTACTTC
.	.	TRBV7-9	TRBJ2-1	CASSRLGGSYNEQFF	TGTGCCAGCAGCCGACTGGGGGGCTCCTACAATGAGCAGTTCTTC
.	.	TRBV30	TRBJ2-7	CAWSVSYYEQYF	TGTGCCTGGAGCGTATCGTACTACGAGCAGTACTTC
.	.	TRBV15	TRBJ1-5	CATSRGTGERNQPQHF	TGTGCCACCAGCAGAGGAACCGGGGAGCGCAATCAGCCCCAGCATTTT